A selection of T cell receptor beta chains follows, all from one sample in a study of blood T cell repertoires in COVID-19. TCRdb's table, derived via immunoSEQ multiplex PCR, lists solely in-frame clones and lacks some. The repertoire holds fewer than 180,000 clones, about 85% seen once, with 3.5% to 4.5% in the top ten. Sequenced: peripheral blood. The receptors stem from a woman aged 55-75 years with active or convalescent COVID-19. Each CDR3 is given with its conserved first and last residue.

CDR3 length: 15; J gene: TRBJ2-3; V gene: TRBV6-2/TRBV6-3; CDR3 protein: CASSRQRWDTDTQYF
CDR3 length: 12; J gene: TRBJ1-5; V gene: TRBV11-2; CDR3 protein: CASSLDSGPQHF
CDR3 length: 15; J gene: TRBJ1-5; V gene: TRBV7-2; CDR3 protein: CASSLAGGLGQPQHF
CDR3 length: 13; J gene: TRBJ1-2; V gene: TRBV5-5; CDR3 protein: CASSLDSWGGYTF
CDR3 length: 14; J gene: TRBJ2-1; V gene: TRBV19; CDR3 protein: CASSAGGLGNEQFF
CDR3 length: 16; J gene: TRBJ2-3; V gene: TRBV13; CDR3 protein: CASSPGLAGNTDTQYF
CDR3 length: 14; J gene: TRBJ2-7; V gene: TRBV7-9; CDR3 protein: CASSFGGYGYEQYF
CDR3 length: 14; J gene: TRBJ1-2; V gene: TRBV6-2/TRBV6-3; CDR3 protein: CASSLTGGAYGYTF
CDR3 length: 15; J gene: TRBJ1-2; V gene: TRBV18; CDR3 protein: CASSSSLVSNYGYTF
CDR3 length: 15; J gene: TRBJ1-3; V gene: TRBV5-1; CDR3 protein: CASSPGQGAGNTIYF
CDR3 length: 15; J gene: TRBJ1-2; V gene: TRBV6-5; CDR3 protein: CASSSLGESNYGYTF
CDR3 length: 12; J gene: TRBJ1-5; V gene: TRBV7-2; CDR3 protein: CASSLTGEPQHF
CDR3 length: 15; J gene: TRBJ1-1; V gene: TRBV18; CDR3 protein: CASSPQQEMNTEAFF
CDR3 length: 13; J gene: TRBJ2-5; V gene: TRBV10-3; CDR3 protein: CATQSGQGETQYF
CDR3 length: 13; J gene: TRBJ2-1; V gene: TRBV11-2; CDR3 protein: CASSLSTSHEQFF
CDR3 length: 16; J gene: TRBJ2-3; V gene: TRBV7-2; CDR3 protein: CASSLVSSAMTDTQYF
CDR3 length: 13; J gene: TRBJ2-7; V gene: TRBV7-9; CDR3 protein: CASSPRDRYEQYF
CDR3 length: 16; J gene: TRBJ2-7; V gene: TRBV4-1; CDR3 protein: CASSPRSSGDSYEQYF
CDR3 length: 14; J gene: TRBJ1-4; V gene: TRBV10-3; CDR3 protein: CAISESREDEKLFF
CDR3 length: 13; J gene: TRBJ2-3; V gene: TRBV15; CDR3 protein: CATSRDARDTQYF
CDR3 length: 13; J gene: TRBJ2-7; V gene: TRBV28; CDR3 protein: CASNNDRGYEQYF
CDR3 length: 13; J gene: TRBJ2-7; V gene: TRBV19; CDR3 protein: CASSSVGQSEQYF
CDR3 length: 15; J gene: TRBJ2-7; V gene: TRBV6-2/TRBV6-3; CDR3 protein: CASSYGGGTGVEQYF
CDR3 length: 13; J gene: TRBJ1-5; V gene: TRBV19; CDR3 protein: CASSDRANQPQHF
CDR3 length: 14; J gene: TRBJ1-2; V gene: TRBV2; CDR3 protein: CASSGDRGSYGYTF
CDR3 length: 14; J gene: TRBJ1-4; V gene: TRBV5-6; CDR3 protein: CASSFEDRGEKLFF
CDR3 length: 16; J gene: TRBJ2-5; V gene: TRBV5-5; CDR3 protein: CASSLWSGAEGETQYF
CDR3 length: 15; J gene: TRBJ2-1; V gene: TRBV11-3; CDR3 protein: CASSLEGGQNNEQFF
CDR3 length: 13; J gene: TRBJ1-1; V gene: TRBV12-3/TRBV12-4; CDR3 protein: CASSPGGHTEAFF
CDR3 length: 17; J gene: TRBJ1-2; V gene: TRBV19; CDR3 protein: CASSIRTGSRANYGYTF
CDR3 length: 16; J gene: TRBJ2-6; V gene: TRBV9; CDR3 protein: CASSVVTNAGANVLTF
CDR3 length: 13; J gene: TRBJ1-1; V gene: TRBV19; CDR3 protein: CASSDRADTEAFF
CDR3 length: 15; J gene: TRBJ2-2; V gene: TRBV11-2; CDR3 protein: CASQQGARGTGELFF
CDR3 length: 13; J gene: TRBJ2-5; V gene: TRBV9; CDR3 protein: CASSLTGRGTQYF
CDR3 length: 14; J gene: TRBJ2-4; V gene: TRBV6-2/TRBV6-3; CDR3 protein: CASSPHGGGNIQYF
CDR3 length: 15; J gene: TRBJ1-5; V gene: TRBV6-2/TRBV6-3; CDR3 protein: CASSRTAQGNQPQHF
CDR3 length: 13; J gene: TRBJ1-5; V gene: TRBV27; CDR3 protein: CASSLVVDQPQHF
CDR3 length: 16; J gene: TRBJ1-3; V gene: TRBV7-2; CDR3 protein: CASSLSQGSSGNTIYF
CDR3 length: 17; J gene: TRBJ2-2; V gene: TRBV11-3; CDR3 protein: CASSLDGTGGNTGELFF
CDR3 length: 16; J gene: TRBJ2-1; V gene: TRBV3-1/TRBV3-2; CDR3 protein: CASSQGRLGYLDEQFF
CDR3 length: 14; J gene: TRBJ1-5; V gene: TRBV30; CDR3 protein: CACALDRGNQPQHF
CDR3 length: 12; J gene: TRBJ2-7; V gene: TRBV7-9; CDR3 protein: CASSLGAHEQYF
CDR3 length: 15; J gene: TRBJ2-5; V gene: TRBV2; CDR3 protein: CASSFRGREGETQYF
CDR3 length: 15; J gene: TRBJ1-5; V gene: TRBV19; CDR3 protein: CASSGFGAVNQPQHF
CDR3 length: 13; J gene: TRBJ1-2; V gene: TRBV7-9; CDR3 protein: CASSILDREGYTF
CDR3 length: 17; J gene: TRBJ2-1; V gene: TRBV19; CDR3 protein: CASSIAPLAGGPYEQFF
CDR3 length: 15; J gene: TRBJ1-3; V gene: TRBV9; CDR3 protein: CASSSGQGPGNTIYF
CDR3 length: 15; J gene: TRBJ1-1; V gene: TRBV9; CDR3 protein: CASSVAATGVTEAFF
CDR3 length: 12; J gene: TRBJ2-5; V gene: TRBV9; CDR3 protein: CASSPVRETQYF
CDR3 length: 15; J gene: TRBJ2-1; V gene: TRBV5-1; CDR3 protein: CASGSGGAAYNEQFF
CDR3 length: 11; J gene: TRBJ2-1; V gene: TRBV10-2; CDR3 protein: CASSESRGQFF
CDR3 length: 15; J gene: TRBJ1-1; V gene: TRBV11-2; CDR3 protein: CASSPAGQGGTEAFF
CDR3 length: 13; J gene: TRBJ2-5; V gene: TRBV19; CDR3 protein: CASDTGSWETQYF
CDR3 length: 17; J gene: TRBJ2-2; V gene: TRBV12-5; CDR3 protein: CASGLVSTGDNTGELFF
CDR3 length: 15; J gene: TRBJ1-2; V gene: TRBV7-6; CDR3 protein: CASSPSGSPNYGYTF
CDR3 length: 17; J gene: TRBJ1-1; V gene: TRBV12-5; CDR3 protein: CASGLSSQTGLNTEAFF
CDR3 length: 16; J gene: TRBJ2-7; V gene: TRBV19; CDR3 protein: CASSIGYRRSSYEQYF
CDR3 length: 15; J gene: TRBJ1-5; V gene: TRBV7-2; CDR3 protein: CASSSRLESNQPQHF
CDR3 length: 15; J gene: TRBJ1-2; V gene: TRBV14; CDR3 protein: CASSPTGTGNYGYTF
CDR3 length: 16; J gene: TRBJ1-1; V gene: TRBV7-9; CDR3 protein: CASSLRQAGGNTEAFF